Each of the 12 T cell receptor beta chains below was sequenced from the same sample in a study of T-cell memory formation after mild COVID-19. Using its own MiXCR run on the 5' RACE reads, TCRdb lists one record per CDR3 protein. The sample includes roughly 410,000 distinct CDR3 sequences, roughly 26% seen only once; the top ten take around 8.7%. Source material: PBMCs or a T cell subset sorted from them (not recorded which). The receptors come from an adult woman who had mild COVID-19 (a few samples of this study predate the infection). Cell type and time point are not known.

The chain links TRBV18 to TRBJ2-7; no clear D gene. Germline V gives CDR1 KGHSH, CDR2 LQKENI. This CDR3 is built from 14 residues. The V end was cut by 0 bases, the J end by 3 bases, with 9 bases between. The CDR3 bases are TGTGCCAGCTCACCACCTTTTGGGGTCTACGAGCAGTACTTC. As protein: CASSPPFGVYEQYF.

This clonotype was found a few times. The chain links TRBV4-3 to TRBJ1-6, with a tentative D call TRBD1 (6 bases). The CDR3 is 15 amino acids. V was pared by 1 base and J by 6 bases, with 10 bases between. Germline loops: CDR1 LGHNA, CDR2 YSLEER. CDR3 loop: CASSQVWTVNSPLHF. The DNA for the CDR3 is TGCGCCAGCAGCCAAGTCTGGACAGTTAATTCACCCCTCCACTTT.

A few counts support this clonotype. The chain carries TRBV19 and TRBJ2-7; D call uncertain. CDR1 and CDR2 from the germline V gene are LNHDA and SQIVND (reference sequence). The V gene lost 6 bases and the J gene lost 5 bases, with 11 bases spanning the gap. This CDR3 comprises 12 residues. The CDR3 loop reads CASRGRWNEQYF. The CDR3 DNA is TGTGCCAGTAGAGGACGGTGGAACGAGCAGTACTTC.

This clonotype was recorded once. DNA for the CDR3: TGTGCCAGCACCAAAGACAGGGGGGTTTCTTACTATGGCTACACCTTC. Encoded protein: CASTKDRGVSYYGYTF. V usage is TRBV6-5 and J usage is TRBJ1-2; TRBD1 matches 9 bases. V lost 7 bases and J lost 3; bases outside the gene matches: 12. This CDR3 contains 16 residues. The germline CDR1 and CDR2 sequences are MNHEY and SVGAGI.

This clonotype was observed a handful of times. The CDR3 DNA follows: TGCGCCAGCAGCCAAGAAGCCCTTTCGGGGGGCTCCTATGGCTACACCTTC. It specifies CASSQEALSGGSYGYTF. The gene calls are TRBV4-1 and TRBJ1-2; a possible D gene is TRBD1 (6 bases). The CDR3 consists of 17 residues. V lost 0 bases and J 4 bases, leaving 18 bases between the germline ends. Germline CDR1 and CDR2: MGHRA and YSYEKL.

The chain employs TRBV6-6 and TRBJ2-2, with D tentatively TRBD1 or TRBD2 (5 bases each). The germline CDR1 and CDR2 sequences are MNHNY and SVGAGI (reference sequence). The CDR3 is made up of 17 amino acids. The V end lost 2 bases, the J end lost 7 bases, and 20 bases lay between the germline ends. The CDR3 bases are TGTGCCAGCAGTTACCAGAGACCCGATGGGGGAGACGGGGAGCTGTTTTTT. Translating gives CASSYQRPDGGDGELFF.

This chain joins TRBV19 and TRBJ1-5; 8 bases line up with TRBD1. CDR3 length: 15 amino acids. Losses at the gene ends were 6 bases for V and 1 base for J; bases not matched to a gene: 5. CDR1 is LNHDA, CDR2 SQIVND, per germline (reference sequence). CDR3 amino acids: CASRGTGVSNQPQHF. The CDR3 nucleotides read TGTGCCAGTAGAGGGACAGGCGTAAGCAATCAGCCCCAGCATTTT.

V is TRBV24-1 and J is TRBJ2-1; TRBD1 matches at 10 bases. V was clipped by 2 bases and J by 7 bases; unmatched bases: 7. This CDR3 spans 16 amino acids. Germline CDR1 and CDR2: KGHDR and SFDVKD. In DNA form, the CDR3 reads TGTGCCACCAGTGATTCGGACAGGGGGTCCGGGAATGAGCAGTTCTTC. It encodes CATSDSDRGSGNEQFF.

This clonotype was counted a few times. The chain carries TRBV20-1 and TRBJ2-7, with TRBD1 matching 8 bases. J was trimmed by 2 bases and V by 6 bases; bases with no gene match: 21. CDR1 and CDR2 from the germline V gene are DFQATT and SNEGSKA (reference sequence). The CDR3 is 18 residues long. The CDR3: CSALHFLRTGTGTYEQYF. The CDR3 nucleotides are TGCAGTGCCCTACACTTCCTGAGGACCGGGACAGGTACCTACGAGCAGTACTTC.

V usage is TRBV7-3 and J usage is TRBJ1-2; D is undetermined. The CDR3 consists of 12 residues. CDR1 and CDR2 from the germline V gene are SGHTA and FQGTGA. Trimming shortened V by 5 bases and J by 10 bases, and 14 bases separated the two germline ends. CDR3 bases: TGTGCCAGCAGCCCCCAGGCGGGCATCTACACCTTC. Translating gives CASSPQAGIYTF.

This clonotype was recorded a few times. The genes are TRBV12-3 or TRBV12-4 and TRBJ1-6, with D uncertain. The V gene lost 1 base and the J gene lost 10 bases, with 5 bases spanning the gap. The CDR3 is made up of 12 amino acids. The CDR3 reads CASSLGISPLHF. DNA of the CDR3: TGTGCCAGCAGTTTAGGGATATCACCCCTCCACTTT.

This CDR3 reads CASSAGSGDTDTQYF. The CDR3 nucleotides read TGTGCCAGCAGTGCCGGGAGCGGGGACACAGATACGCAGTATTTT. The V and J genes are TRBV9 and TRBJ2-3; TRBD2 matches 7 bases. In germline, CDR1 is SGDLS, CDR2 YYNGEE. This CDR3 is built from 15 residues. The V and J ends lost 5 bases and 2 bases, in that order; junction bases with no gene match: 8. Using reference TRBV9 and TRBJ2-3 for the parts outside the CDR3, the full variable domain is DSGVTQTPKHLITATGQRVTLRCSPRSGDLSVYWYQQSLDQGLQFLIQYYNGEERAKGNILERFSAQQFPDLHSELNLSSLELGDSALYFCASSAGSGDTDTQYFGPGTRLTVL.